This T cell receptor beta chain was found in a study of blood T cell repertoires in COVID-19. About the research overall: Donors in the United States, Italy and Spain gave samples during acute or convalescent COVID-19. Sample material is recorded as cDNA or gDNA derived from T cells, B-cell-depleted T cells, or PBMCs.

In the source study's methods: Amplification with reference gene primers provided the estimates of nucleated cell counts. Profiling relied on immunoSEQ multiplex PCR, and the TCRdb table lists in-frame clones only, not all of them. V, J and clone size are taken as reported in that table, and D and trimming were inferred from the DNA itself. In the table there are 43,000 or so clones, 86% of which are singletons. The CDR3 extends over 15 amino acids. Germline V gives CDR1 MNHEY, CDR2 SVGEGT. Deletions cut 10 bases from V and 1 base from J, with 19 bases between. Sequenced input: peripheral blood. The chain is built from TRBV6-2 or TRBV6-3 and TRBJ1-2; D uncertain. The sequence derives from a man in his sixties with active COVID-19. CDR3 sequence (DNA): TGTGCCACCACCCCTCGTCCGGGGAATAACTATGGCTACACCTTC. Encoded protein: CATTPRPGNNYGYTF.